The entry that follows covers one T cell receptor beta chain sequence. The antigen remains undetermined. The record originates from a study of vaccination effects on CD4 cells after COVID-19. ViraFEST assay sequencing came after antigen-specific CD4+ T cells were expanded with viral peptide pools. Researchers isolated CD4+ T cells once ten to eleven days of culture had elapsed. SARS-CoV-2 infected the person between March and December 2020, as confirmed by PCR. In the cultures, half the medium was exchanged for IL-2 medium on days 3 and 7. The CDR3 is made up of 13 amino acids. V gave up 2 bases and J gave up 4 bases, with 9 bases separating them. Germline CDR1 is KGHSH and CDR2 is LQKENI. Sequencing used immunoSEQ multiplex PCR; TCRdb keeps in-frame clones, though not all of them. The sample yields tens of thousands of clones, around 75% seen once.

The specimen was CD4+ T cells from PBMCs cultured with a peptide pool, collected before COVID-19 vaccination. The V and J genes are TRBV18 and TRBJ2-7, with no clear D. This TCR was recovered from a human donor who had a prior SARS-CoV-2 infection. The CDR3 DNA follows: TGTGCCAGCTCACCAGGGTTAGGTTACGAGCAGTACTTC. As protein: CASSPGLGYEQYF. Combining the CDR3 with reference TRBV18 and TRBJ2-7 gives the whole variable domain NAGVMQNPRHLVRRRGQEARLRCSPMKGHSHVYWYRQLPEEGLKFMVYLQKENIIDESGMPKERFSAEFPKEGPSILRIQQVVRGDSAAYFCASSPGLGYEQYFGPGTRLTVT.